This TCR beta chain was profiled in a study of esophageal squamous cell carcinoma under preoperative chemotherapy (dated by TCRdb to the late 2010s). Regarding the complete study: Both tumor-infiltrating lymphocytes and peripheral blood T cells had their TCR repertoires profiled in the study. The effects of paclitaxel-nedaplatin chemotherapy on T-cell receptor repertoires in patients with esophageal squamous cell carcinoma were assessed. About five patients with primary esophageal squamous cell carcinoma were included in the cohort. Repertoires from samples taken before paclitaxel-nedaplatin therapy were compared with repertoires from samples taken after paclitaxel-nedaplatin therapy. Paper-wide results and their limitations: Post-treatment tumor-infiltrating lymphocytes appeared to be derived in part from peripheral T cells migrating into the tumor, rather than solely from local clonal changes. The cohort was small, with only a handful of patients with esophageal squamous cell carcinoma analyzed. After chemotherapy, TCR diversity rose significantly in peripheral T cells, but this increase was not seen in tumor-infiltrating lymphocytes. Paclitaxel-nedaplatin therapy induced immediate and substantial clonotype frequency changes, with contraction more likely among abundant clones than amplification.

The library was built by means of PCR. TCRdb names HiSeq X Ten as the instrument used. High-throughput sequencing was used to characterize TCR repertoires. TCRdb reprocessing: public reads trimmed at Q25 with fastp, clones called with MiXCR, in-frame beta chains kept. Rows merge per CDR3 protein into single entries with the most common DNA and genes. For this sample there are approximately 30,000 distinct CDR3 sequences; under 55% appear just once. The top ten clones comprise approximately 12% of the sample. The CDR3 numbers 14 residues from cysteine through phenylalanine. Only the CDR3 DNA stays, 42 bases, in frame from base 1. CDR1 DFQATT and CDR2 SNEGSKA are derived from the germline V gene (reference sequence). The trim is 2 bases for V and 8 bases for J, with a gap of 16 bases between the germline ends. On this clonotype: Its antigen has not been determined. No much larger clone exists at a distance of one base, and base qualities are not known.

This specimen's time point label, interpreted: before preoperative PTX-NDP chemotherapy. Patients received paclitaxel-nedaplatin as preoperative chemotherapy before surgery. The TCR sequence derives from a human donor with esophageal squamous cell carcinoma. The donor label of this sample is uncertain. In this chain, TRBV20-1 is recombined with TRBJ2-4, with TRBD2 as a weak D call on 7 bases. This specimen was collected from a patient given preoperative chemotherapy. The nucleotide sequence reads TGCAGTGCTAGAAAGGGGGGGAGGAGGGACATTCAGTACTTC. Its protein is CSARKGGRRDIQYF.